This T cell receptor beta chain appears in the sequencing data of a study of blood T cell repertoires in COVID-19. The overall study: Spain, Italy and the United States supplied samples that represented acute and convalescent COVID-19. T cells, B-cell-depleted T cells, or PBMCs provided the cDNA or gDNA that served as material.

Germline loops: CDR1 MNHNS, CDR2 SASEGT. The CDR3 is 13 amino acids. V lost 2 bases, J lost 12 bases, and 6 bases stayed unmatched. Original processing notes: Reference gene primer amplification gave estimated nucleated cell counts. Sequenced by immunoSEQ multiplex PCR; TCRdb stores in-frame clones only, minus some. The DNA was the basis for D and trimming; V, J and clone size are from that table. The repertoire holds 150,000 or so clones, with around two thirds as singletons. Sequences were obtained from peripheral blood. This receptor was obtained from a woman older than 75 with acute or convalescent COVID-19. This chain joins TRBV6-1 and TRBJ2-1; the match to TRBD1 covers 8 bases. CDR3: CASSESGTGRQFF. The CDR3 bases are TGTGCCAGCAGTGAAAGTGGGACAGGACGGCAGTTCTTC.